The clone carrying this TCR beta chain was seen once. Its cognate antigen is unknown. A multiplex PCR was run with 60 Vbeta primers and 13 Jbeta primers. The table came from immunoSEQ multiplex PCR; TCRdb's copy has only in-frame clones and leaves some out. The sample records 150,000 to 180,000 clones, more than 60% being singletons. The data derive from a study of cytomegalovirus exposure and HLA in healthy donors. Overall study results and limits: An analysis was carried out at a later point. It showed that HLA-associated TCR beta chains were more clonally expanded than equally common non-associated chains. In an earlier analysis, in approximately 570 donors, most V segments appeared productive either ~90% or ~30% of the time. In a later analysis, at a false discovery rate of 0.05, some 17,000 TCR beta sequences were associated with HLA alleles.

Trimming took 5 bases from V and 0 from J; bases not matched to a gene: 9. Germline CDR1 is SGHRS and CDR2 is YFSETQ. The CDR3 is 16 residues long. The clonotype was recovered from a woman aged 40 to 55 in good health and CMV-seronegative. The sequenced material came from PBMCs. The chain combines TRBV5-1 with TRBJ2-3, with 7 bases identical to TRBD2. As DNA, the CDR3 is TGCGCCAGCAGTCTGGGAGGGGTCTATAGCACAGATACGCAGTATTTT. Protein sequence: CASSLGGVYSTDTQYF.